The present T cell receptor beta chain was sequenced within a study of T-cell memory formation after mild COVID-19. TCRdb used MiXCR to reprocess the 5' RACE reads, holding one entry per CDR3 protein. Among about 150,000 distinct CDR3 sequences listed, about 6.1% were seen once. CDR3 length equals 12 residues. The V end was cut by 6 bases, the J end by 10 bases, with 16 bases between. Germline assignment: CDR1 DFQATT and CDR2 SNEGSKA (reference sequence). In this sample, this clonotype turned up many times. This TCR was recovered from an adult woman who had mild COVID-19 (a few samples of this study predate the infection). Cell type and time point are not known. The chain recombines TRBV20-1 with TRBJ2-1; D gene uncertain. The sequencing input was PBMCs or a T cell subset sorted from them (not recorded which). The DNA for the CDR3 is TGCAGTGCGAGGATAGATAGACGGGAGCAGTTCTTC. Translating it yields CSARIDRREQFF.